One sample yielded the 29 T cell receptor beta chains listed below, sequenced in a study of CD8 T cells in ankylosing spondylitis. TCRdb redid the calling of the 5' RACE reads with MiXCR, one entry per CDR3 protein. This table holds almost 250,000 distinct CDR3 sequences, approximately 30% found once. The sequenced material came from blood, either unsorted or a sorted T cell fraction (not recorded which). These receptors were collected from a male donor with ankylosing spondylitis or in good health (not recorded which).

V gene TRBV12-3 or TRBV12-4 combines with J gene TRBJ2-1; 8 nucleotides align to TRBD2. The CDR3 has 14 residues. The V gene end was trimmed by 6 bases and the J gene end by 4 bases; junction bases not matched to a gene: 5. CDR3 protein: CASSPSGWYNEQFF. The CDR3 DNA reads TGTGCCAGCAGCCCTAGCGGGTGGTACAATGAGCAGTTCTTC.

The chain employs TRBV6-1 and TRBJ2-5; 7 bases agree with TRBD1. CDR3 length equals 13 residues. Unmatched junction bases numbered 8, after V lost 6 bases and J lost 7 bases. Looked up from germline, CDR1 is MNHNS and CDR2 is SASEGT. The CDR3 DNA is TGTGCCAGCAGCGGTACAGGGGCCGGGACCCAGTACTTC. It translates to CASSGTGAGTQYF.

This clonotype was observed a handful of times. The J gene is TRBJ2-1, the V gene TRBV10-3; 10 nucleotides align to TRBD2. The CDR3 is 17 residues long. V dropped 8 bases and J dropped 0; count of bases not matched to a gene: 10. Germline V gene lookup returns CDR1 ENHRY and CDR2 SYGVKD. Here the CDR3 reads CAIRSSGGQSSYNEQFF. The DNA for the CDR3 is TGTGCCATCCGGTCTAGCGGGGGCCAGAGCTCCTACAATGAGCAGTTCTTC.

The gene calls are TRBV20-1 and TRBJ1-5; D ambiguous. V was trimmed by 3 bases and J by 3 bases, leaving 9 bases between them. The CDR3 has 13 residues. Germline V CDR1 and CDR2: DFQATT, SNEGSKA (reference sequence). The CDR3 here is CSASQDLNQPQHF. The CDR3 DNA sequence: TGCAGTGCTAGTCAAGACCTCAATCAGCCCCAGCATTTT.

This clonotype has just one count. This chain links TRBV15 with TRBJ2-1; 8 bases map to TRBD2. CDR3 length equals 17 residues. The germline V gene has CDR1 LNHNV and CDR2 YYDKDF (reference sequence). V dropped 4 bases and J dropped 3; count of bases not matched to a gene: 11. Written as DNA, the CDR3 is TGTGCCACCAGCACAACCGACGGGGGGGCCCTCTACAATGAGCAGTTCTTC. It translates to CATSTTDGGALYNEQFF.

This clonotype has more than one count but fewer than ten. The gene calls are TRBV27 and TRBJ1-1; D perhaps matches TRBD1 (6 bases). The CDR3 spans 15 residues. Germline values: CDR1 MNHEY, CDR2 SMNVEV (reference sequence). The V end was cut by 7 bases, the J end by 5 bases, with 20 bases between. This chain's CDR3 is CASKGGAQPRTEAFF. The CDR3 DNA sequence: TGTGCCAGCAAGGGGGGGGCCCAGCCACGAACTGAAGCTTTCTTT.

The chain links TRBV20-1 to TRBJ2-3; no definite D call. Deletions cut 2 bases from V and 5 bases from J, with 14 bases between. The CDR3 runs 14 residues. Germline values: CDR1 DFQATT, CDR2 SNEGSKA (reference sequence). The CDR3 is CSARPKNFGDTQYF. CDR3 sequence (DNA): TGCAGTGCTAGACCGAAAAATTTCGGAGATACGCAGTATTTT.

There are a few counts of this clonotype. This CDR3 reads CASSLEDLEQFF. The DNA for the CDR3 is TGTGCCAGCAGCTTGGAAGACCTTGAGCAGTTCTTC. This chain connects TRBV5-6 to TRBJ2-1, with D hard to call. The V gene's germline CDR1 is SGHDT and CDR2 YYEEEE. The CDR3 has 12 residues. The V gene lost 0 bases and the J gene lost 9 bases, with 7 bases spanning the gap.

The chain couples TRBV5-1 to TRBJ2-7; TRBD1 agrees at 8 bases. This CDR3 is 14 amino acids long. V lost 4 bases and J lost 6; bases outside the gene matches: 9. The germline CDR1 and CDR2 sequences are SGHRS and YFSETQ. CDR3 in amino acids: CASSRSGQGSEQYF. The CDR3 DNA follows: TGCGCCAGCAGCAGATCAGGACAGGGATCCGAGCAGTACTTC.

V and J are TRBV20-1 and TRBJ2-3; D is possibly TRBD2 (6 bases). CDR1 and CDR2 (germline): DFQATT, SNEGSKA (reference sequence). The length of the CDR3 is 18 residues. Trimming pared 3 bases from V and 4 bases from J, leaving 26 bases between. The CDR3 loop is CSASAMYAPGPGADTQYF. CDR3 DNA: TGCAGTGCTAGTGCCATGTATGCACCGGGACCGGGGGCAGATACGCAGTATTTT.

This chain uses TRBV21-1 with TRBJ1-3; whether TRBD1, the table's D call, matches the DNA was not checked. TRBV21-1 counts as a pseudogene. The length of the CDR3 is 15 residues. CDR3 protein: CASTTQGAGGNTIYF. In nucleotides, the CDR3 is TGTGCCAGCACCACACAGGGGGCTGGTGGAAACACCATATATTTT.

This clonotype was recorded once. With a much larger clone just one base away, this may be a read error. This CDR3 fails to terminate in the conserved phenylalanine or tryptophan, so it likely reflects a read error. This sequence joins TRBV7-6 and TRBJ2-1; D perhaps matches TRBD1 (5 bases). Trimming took off 1 base at V and 3 bases at J, with 7 bases between the two ends. Per the germline V gene, CDR1 is SGHVS and CDR2 is FNYEAQ. There are 14 residues in the CDR3. CDR3 bases: TGTGCCAGCAGCTTAGACGGACACTACAATGAGCAGTTCTTG. Translated, it gives CASSLDGHYNEQFL.

In its sample, this clonotype was seen a few times. The chain links TRBV29-1 to TRBJ2-5, with D perhaps matching TRBD1 (5 bases). This CDR3 contains 14 residues. V was trimmed by 0 bases and J by 9 bases, leaving 17 bases between them. Germline CDR1 SQVTM, CDR2 ANQGSEA. CDR3 DNA: TGCAGCGTTGAAGATTTACAGGACCCTATATCCCAGTACTTC. Translation gives CSVEDLQDPISQYF. Drawing the rest from reference TRBV29-1 and TRBJ2-5, the complete variable domain is SAVISQKPSRDICQRGTSLTIQCQVDSQVTMMFWYRQQPGQSLTLIATANQGSEATYESGFVIDKFPISRPNLTFSTLTVSNMSPEDSSIYLCSVEDLQDPISQYFGPGTRLLVL.

This clonotype was recorded at least ten times. The chain recombines TRBV18 with TRBJ2-5; no firm D call. The CDR3 contains 11 residues. V lost 8 bases to trimming and J lost 1 base, with 5 bases between them. CDR1 and CDR2 from the germline V gene are KGHSH and LQKENI. The DNA for the CDR3 is TGTGCCAGCAGCCGCCAAGAGACCCAGTACTTC. Translating gives CASSRQETQYF. Full variable domain (missing parts from reference TRBV18 and TRBJ2-5): NAGVMQNPRHLVRRRGQEARLRCSPMKGHSHVYWYRQLPEEGLKFMVYLQKENIIDESGMPKERFSAEFPKEGPSILRIQQVVRGDSAAYFCASSRQETQYFGPGTRLLVL.

This clonotype was seen a handful of times. The chain is built from TRBV5-6 and TRBJ2-1; TRBD1 agrees at 12 bases. V shed 4 bases, J shed 10 bases, and the junction held 9 bases outside the gene matches. CDR3 size: 15 residues. The germline gives CDR1 SGHDT, CDR2 YYEEEE. Here the CDR3 reads CASSGGDRGRQEQFF. DNA for the CDR3: TGTGCCAGCAGCGGTGGGGACAGGGGGCGCCAGGAGCAGTTCTTC. The full variable domain, with the rest looked up from reference TRBV5-6 and TRBJ2-1, is DAGVTQSPTHLIKTRGQQVTLRCSPKSGHDTVSWYQQALGQGPQFIFQYYEEEERQRGNFPDRFSGHQFPNYSSELNVNALLLGDSALYLCASSGGDRGRQEQFFGPGTRLTVL.

This chain links TRBV12-3 or TRBV12-4 with TRBJ1-1; the D is unclear. This CDR3 spans 10 amino acids. Trimming stripped 7 bases from V and 5 bases from J, with 5 bases between. CDR3 nucleotide sequence: TGTGCCAGCATGACGACTGAAGCTTTCTTT. Translating it yields CASMTTEAFF.

The chain joins TRBV5-6 to TRBJ2-7, with 11 bases matching TRBD2. V lost 4 bases and J lost 5; bases outside the gene matches: 11. This CDR3 region has 16 residues. Per germline, CDR1 SGHDT and CDR2 YYEEEE. This chain's CDR3 is CASSPRSGGAYNEQYF. The CDR3 DNA follows: TGTGCCAGCAGCCCACGTAGCGGGGGGGCCTATAACGAGCAGTACTTC.

The chain combines TRBV10-3 with TRBJ2-6, with a possible D match to TRBD1 (6 bases). CDR1 and CDR2 from the germline V gene are ENHRY and SYGVKD. The CDR3 has 17 residues. The V gene lost 2 bases and the J gene lost 2 bases, with 13 bases spanning the gap. CDR3 sequence reads: CAISEVTGGAGANVLTF. In DNA form, the CDR3 reads TGTGCCATCAGTGAGGTGACAGGAGGAGCTGGGGCCAACGTCCTGACTTTC.

This sequence joins TRBV24-1 and TRBJ2-3, with TRBD2 as a possible D gene (5 bases). Trimming removed 4 bases at V and 11 bases at J, with 21 bases between. Germline CDR1 reads KGHDR; CDR2 reads SFDVKD. CDR3 length: 15 residues. In nucleotides, the CDR3 is TGTGCCACCAGTGACCCCTTACAGCCTCACGAGGGGCAGTATTTT. Its protein is CATSDPLQPHEGQYF.

In this sample, this clonotype turned up once. CDR3 coding DNA: TGTGCCACCAGCAGAGATGCTGTCCCCGGATACAATGAGCAGTTCTTC. This translates into CATSRDAVPGYNEQFF. The rearrangement links TRBV15 to TRBJ2-1, with unresolved D. Deletions cut 0 bases from V and 4 bases from J, with 13 bases between. Germline V gene lookup returns CDR1 LNHNV and CDR2 YYDKDF (reference sequence). This CDR3 region has 16 residues.

The chain is built from TRBV9 and TRBJ1-4; D is ambiguous. This CDR3 contains 15 residues. V lost 4 bases and J lost 2, with 12 bases in between. Looked up from germline, CDR1 is SGDLS and CDR2 is YYNGEE. CDR3 coding DNA: TGTGCCAGCAGCCCCCTTGATACCACTAATGAAAAACTGTTTTTT. Its translation is CASSPLDTTNEKLFF.

This chain links TRBV29-1 with TRBJ2-4, with TRBD1 matching 9 bases. J gave up 5 bases and V 0 bases, and 5 bases lay outside the gene matches. This CDR3 spans 15 amino acids. Germline lookup yields CDR1 SQVTM and CDR2 ANQGSEA. The CDR3 region is CSVEDRGDRENIQYF. In DNA, the CDR3 is TGCAGCGTTGAAGATAGAGGGGACAGGGAAAACATTCAGTACTTC.

J is TRBJ2-7 and V is TRBV10-3; TRBD2 is a possible D gene (7 bases). The germline V gene encodes CDR1 ENHRY and CDR2 SYGVKD. The CDR3 is made up of 12 amino acids. Trimming pared 6 bases from V and 6 bases from J, leaving 12 bases between. The CDR3 nucleotides are TGTGCCATCAGGGAAGGGGGGGGCGAGCAGTACTTC. Translation gives CAIREGGGEQYF.

In its sample, this clonotype was seen many times. This chain joins TRBV29-1 and TRBJ2-1; D may be TRBD1 (7 bases). Germline CDR1 SQVTM, CDR2 ANQGSEA. Between the trimmed V and J ends, which lost 6 bases and 7 bases, there was a span of 16 bases. The CDR3 is 13 amino acids. The CDR3 nucleotides read TGCAGCGTATCAACACAGGGGAGGAATGAGCAGTTCTTC. Encoded protein: CSVSTQGRNEQFF.

This clonotype was observed a handful of times. The V call is TRBV20-1, the J call TRBJ2-4; D gene ambiguous. CDR3 length: 14 amino acids. Germline CDR1 and CDR2: DFQATT and SNEGSKA (reference sequence). V lost 0 bases to trimming and J lost 4 bases, with 10 bases between them. The CDR3 sequence is CSARDIAGKNIQYF. In DNA form, the CDR3 reads TGCAGTGCTAGAGATATCGCAGGAAAAAACATTCAGTACTTC.

This clonotype has more than one count but fewer than ten. The chain carries TRBV4-1 and TRBJ2-1, with 7 bases lining up with TRBD1. This CDR3 contains 16 residues. The ends lost 4 bases at V and 0 bases at J; junction bases unmatched: 6. CDR1 and CDR2 from the germline V gene are MGHRA and YSYEKL. The CDR3 loop is CASSPGQVSSYNEQFF. Written as DNA, the CDR3 is TGCGCCAGCAGCCCCGGACAGGTATCCTCCTACAATGAGCAGTTCTTC.

This chain links TRBV20-1 with TRBJ1-1, with D possibly matching TRBD1 (5 bases). Trimming cost V 2 bases and J 1 base, with 14 bases left between them. The CDR3 is 15 residues long. From germline, CDR1 is DFQATT and CDR2 SNEGSKA (reference sequence). The CDR3 coding sequence is TGCAGTGCTAGACTCGGGGGAGTCAAGAACACTGAAGCTTTCTTT. Protein product: CSARLGGVKNTEAFF.

There are many counts of this clonotype. This chain connects TRBV12-3 or TRBV12-4 to TRBJ2-5, with D tentatively TRBD2 (5 bases). This CDR3 has 12 residues. Trimming took off 2 bases at V and 5 bases at J, with 6 bases between the two ends. The CDR3 is CASSLTGETQYF. The DNA for the CDR3 is TGTGCCAGCAGTTTAACGGGGGAGACCCAGTACTTC.

This clonotype was seen just once. V usage is TRBV7-9 and J usage is TRBJ2-1; 7 bases fit TRBD2. Germline V gene sequence: CDR1 SEHNR, CDR2 FQNEAQ (reference sequence). J was trimmed by 0 bases and V by 5 bases; bases with no gene match: 4. This CDR3 region has 15 residues. In DNA, the CDR3 is TGTGCCAGCAGCCCTAGCGGCAGCTCCTACAATGAGCAGTTCTTC. It encodes CASSPSGSSYNEQFF.